This is a list of T cell receptor beta chains from one sample in a study of blood T cells in healthy people across ages. TCRdb used MiXCR to reprocess the 5' RACE reads, holding one entry per CDR3 protein. This table has 750,000 to 1,000,000 distinct CDR3 sequences, approximately 32% appearing once. These records were also assigned to another study, of T cells of mothers and their children.

The specimen sequenced was blood. The receptors originated from a woman in her thirties or forties in good health. The CDR3 runs from the conserved cysteine through the conserved F or W. The D gene is left open where the match is weak. Rows give clone size only sometimes, using once, few, many, or a class for an expanded clone.

abundance | j_gene | v_gene | d_gene | CDR3nt | CDR3aa
. | TRBJ2-5 | TRBV11-3 | TRBD1 | TGTGCCAGCAGCCACGGTAACCGGACAGGGGGCCAAGAGACCCAGTACTTC | CASSHGNRTGGQETQYF
few | TRBJ2-3 | TRBV13 | TRBD1 | TGTGCCAGCAGCAACCGGGACAGAAACACAGATACGCAGTATTTT | CASSNRDRNTDTQYF
few | TRBJ1-2 | TRBV4-1 | TRBD1 | TGCGCCAGCAGCCAAGGCCCCGACTTGACAGGGAATGGCTACACCTTC | CASSQGPDLTGNGYTF
. | TRBJ1-1 | TRBV12-5 | TRBD1 | TGTGCTAGTGGGATGGTGACAGGGCGGAACACTGAAGCTTTCTTT | CASGMVTGRNTEAFF
few | TRBJ2-7 | TRBV21-1 | . | TGTGCCAGCAGCAAACAAGGACGGCATAACTACGAGCAGTACTTC | CASSKQGRHNYEQYF
many | TRBJ1-6 | TRBV6-6 | . | TGTGCCAGCAGTCCGACGGGAATTGGTACCTCACCCCTCCACTTT | CASSPTGIGTSPLHF
many | TRBJ2-7 | TRBV3-1 | . | TGTGCCAGCAGCCAAGTAGCTACCTACGAGCAGTACTTC | CASSQVATYEQYF
. | TRBJ1-5 | TRBV30 | . | TGTGCCTGGACAGATGCCCCGGGACAGCCCCAGCATTTT | CAWTDAPGQPQHF
. | TRBJ1-3 | TRBV4-1 | . | TGCGCCAGCAGCCAAGAAATTGGCGCAGCTGGAAACACCATATATTTT | CASSQEIGAAGNTIYF
many | TRBJ2-7 | TRBV7-9 | TRBD2 | TGTGCCAGCAGCTTACCCGGACTAGCGGACTACGAGCAGTACTTC | CASSLPGLADYEQYF
many | TRBJ1-1 | TRBV29-1 | . | TGCAGCGTAACAGAGAACACTGAAGCTTTCTTT | CSVTENTEAFF
few | TRBJ2-1 | TRBV12-3/TRBV12-4 | TRBD2 | TGTGCCAGCAGTTTACAAGGGACTAGTGGTCGGAATGAGCAGTTCTTC | CASSLQGTSGRNEQFF
. | TRBJ1-1 | TRBV21-1 | . | TGTGCCAGCAGAAAGACCGGGCCTGTGGCGAACACTGAAGCTTTCTTT | CASRKTGPVANTEAFF
. | TRBJ2-7 | TRBV9 | TRBD1 | TGTACCAGCAGCGTGACCGACAGGGGCATGTACGAGCAGTACTTC | CTSSVTDRGMYEQYF
many | TRBJ2-7 | TRBV6-5 | . | TGTGCCAGCAGTCTGCAGGGAGGTAACGAGCAGTACTTC | CASSLQGGNEQYF
. | TRBJ2-1 | TRBV18 | TRBD1 | TGTGCCAGCTCGGACCGACAGGGTGGCTCCTACAATGAGCAGTTCTTC | CASSDRQGGSYNEQFF
few | TRBJ2-7 | TRBV7-9 | . | TGTGCCAGCAGCTTTTACAGGGACCGTGCCTACGAGCAGTACTTC | CASSFYRDRAYEQYF
many | TRBJ2-5 | TRBV5-1 | . | TGTGCCAGCAGTTTGGAGGGGGGGGGAGAGACCCAGTACTTC | CASSLEGGGETQYF
many | TRBJ2-7 | TRBV29-1 | TRBD1 | TGCAGCGTTGCCGGGACAGGGGACGAGCAGTACTTC | CSVAGTGDEQYF
. | TRBJ1-5 | TRBV6-6 | . | TGTGCCAGCAGTTACTCGGCAGGCGGGAGGAATCAGCCCCAGCATTTT | CASSYSAGGRNQPQHF
few | TRBJ2-3 | TRBV5-1 | TRBD1 | TGCGCCAGCAACGACCTGACAGGGGCAGATACGCAGTATTTT | CASNDLTGADTQYF
. | TRBJ2-3 | TRBV12-5 | . | TGTGCTAGTGGTTTCCCACTGGGGGGTAGCACAGATACGCAGTATTTT | CASGFPLGGSTDTQYF
many | TRBJ2-5 | TRBV6-5 | TRBD1 | TGTGCCAGCAGCTGGGACAGCTCCCAAGGGTGGTACTTC | CASSWDSSQGWYF
few | TRBJ2-5 | TRBV5-4 | . | TGTGCCAGCAGCTTTATCCCGGGCGAGCCTCAAGAGACCCAGTACTTC | CASSFIPGEPQETQYF